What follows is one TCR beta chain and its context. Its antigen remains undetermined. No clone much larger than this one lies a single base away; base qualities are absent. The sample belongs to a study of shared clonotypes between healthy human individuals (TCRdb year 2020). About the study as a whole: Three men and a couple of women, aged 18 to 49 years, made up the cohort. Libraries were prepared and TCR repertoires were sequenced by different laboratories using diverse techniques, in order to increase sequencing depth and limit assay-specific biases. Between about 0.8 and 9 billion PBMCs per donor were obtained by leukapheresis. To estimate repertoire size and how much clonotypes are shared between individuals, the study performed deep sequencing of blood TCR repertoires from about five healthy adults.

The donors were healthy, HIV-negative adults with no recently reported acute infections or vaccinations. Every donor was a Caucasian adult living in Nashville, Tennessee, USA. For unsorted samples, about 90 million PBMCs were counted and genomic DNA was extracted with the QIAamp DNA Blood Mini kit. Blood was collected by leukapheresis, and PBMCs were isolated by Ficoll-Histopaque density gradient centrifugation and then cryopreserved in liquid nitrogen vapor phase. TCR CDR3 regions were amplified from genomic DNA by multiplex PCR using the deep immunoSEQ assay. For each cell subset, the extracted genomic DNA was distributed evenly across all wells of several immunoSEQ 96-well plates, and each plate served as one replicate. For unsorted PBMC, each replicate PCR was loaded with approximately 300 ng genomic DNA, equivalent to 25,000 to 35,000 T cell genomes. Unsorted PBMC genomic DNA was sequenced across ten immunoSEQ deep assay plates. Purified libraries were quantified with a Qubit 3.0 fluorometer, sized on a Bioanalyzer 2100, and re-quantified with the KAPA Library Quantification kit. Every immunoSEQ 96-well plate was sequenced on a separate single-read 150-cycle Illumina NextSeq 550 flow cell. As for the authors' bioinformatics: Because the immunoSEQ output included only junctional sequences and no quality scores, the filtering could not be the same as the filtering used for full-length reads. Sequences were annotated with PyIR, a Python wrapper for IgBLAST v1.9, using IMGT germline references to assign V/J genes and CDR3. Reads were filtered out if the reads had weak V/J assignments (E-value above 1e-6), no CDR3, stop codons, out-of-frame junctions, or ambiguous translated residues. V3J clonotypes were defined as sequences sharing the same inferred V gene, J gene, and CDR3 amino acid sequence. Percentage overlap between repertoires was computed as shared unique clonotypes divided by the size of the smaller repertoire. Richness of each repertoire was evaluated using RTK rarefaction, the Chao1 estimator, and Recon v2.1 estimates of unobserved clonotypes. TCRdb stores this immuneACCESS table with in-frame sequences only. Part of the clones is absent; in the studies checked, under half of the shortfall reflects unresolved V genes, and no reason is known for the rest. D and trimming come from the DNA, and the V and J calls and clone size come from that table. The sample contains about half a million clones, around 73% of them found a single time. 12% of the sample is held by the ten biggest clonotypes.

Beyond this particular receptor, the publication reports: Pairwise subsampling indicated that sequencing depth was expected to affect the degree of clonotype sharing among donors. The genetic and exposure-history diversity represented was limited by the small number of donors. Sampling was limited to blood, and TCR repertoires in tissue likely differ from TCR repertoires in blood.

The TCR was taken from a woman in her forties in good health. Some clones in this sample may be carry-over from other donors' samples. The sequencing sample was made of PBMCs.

In nucleotides, the sequence is TGTGCCAGCAGCTTAGCTTCTACGAGGGCCAGCGAGCAGTACTTC. Translated, it reads CASSLASTRASEQYF. In this chain, TRBV7-2 is recombined with TRBJ2-7; TRBD2 is a weak D gene call, 5 bases matching. CDR1 and CDR2 are drawn from the germline V gene: SGHTA, FQGNSA. V is shortened by 0 bases, J by 6 bases, and the region joining them spans 15 bases. Measured from the cysteine to the phenylalanine, the CDR3 is 15 residues long. CDR3 DNA is the only sequence kept; it has 45 bases, read in frame from the first base.